Listed below are T cell receptor beta chains from one sample, sequenced in a study of post-analysis software for immune sequencing data. Each CDR3 protein gets one entry after TCRdb re-called the PCR reads with MiXCR. The table has a few hundred thousand distinct CDR3 sequences, less than 40% seen once. The sequenced sample consisted of blood. All receptors come from a girl between 10 and 17 years old with multiple sclerosis. Each CDR3 is given with its conserved first and last residue. Fields, in order: D gene, clone size, J gene, V gene, CDR3 DNA, CDR3 protein. D genes are given only for firm matches. Expanded clones get a size class; other rows say once, few or many, or leave the size out.

. | . | TRBJ1-6 | TRBV6-6 | TGTGCCAGCAGTTACGGCAGGAGCTCCTATAATTCACCCCTCCACTTT | CASSYGRSSYNSPLHF
. | few | TRBJ1-5 | TRBV20-1 | TGCAGTGCCGCACGCCAGGGAATTCTCAATCAGCCCCAGCATTTT | CSAARQGILNQPQHF
. | . | TRBJ1-4 | TRBV20-1 | TGCAGTGCTAGTGGGGGTAATCAAGATGAAAAACTGTTTTTT | CSASGGNQDEKLFF
. | few | TRBJ2-5 | TRBV12-3/TRBV12-4 | TGTGCCAGCACCTTACAACTAGGCCAACAAGAGACCCGGTACTTC | CASTLQLGQQETRYF
. | . | TRBJ2-2 | TRBV5-1 | TGCGCCGGCAGCTTGGAGGGCGGATCCAACACCGGGGAGCTGTTTTTT | CAGSLEGGSNTGELFF
. | . | TRBJ2-4 | TRBV12-3/TRBV12-4 | TGTGCCAGCAGTTCGGCCCAAGGGACAGCCAAAAACATTCAGTACTTC | CASSSAQGTAKNIQYF
. | once | TRBJ2-3 | TRBV4-1 | TGCGCCAGCTCCCGGGAAATGAGGTATACGCAGTATTTT | CASSREMRYTQYF
TRBD2 | . | TRBJ2-5 | TRBV7-6 | TGTGCCAGCAGCTTCGGTAGCGGGGGAAAAGAGACCCAGTACTTC | CASSFGSGGKETQYF
TRBD1 | few | TRBJ2-1 | TRBV7-9 | TGTGCCAGCAGCTTAGCCGGGACAGGGGGCTTCGAGCAGTTCTTC | CASSLAGTGGFEQFF
. | . | TRBJ2-7 | TRBV24-1 | TGTGCCACCAGTGTACGGGGGCGGTTCCCCACCTACGAGCAGTACTTC | CATSVRGRFPTYEQYF
. | . | TRBJ1-1 | TRBV29-1 | TGCAGCGTTGACTTGGGGGGGGCCACTGAAGCTTTCTTT | CSVDLGGATEAFF
. | . | TRBJ1-4 | TRBV7-2 | TGTGCCAGCAGCTTAGGACGGGGACAAGGAGGGGGACTGTTTTTT | CASSLGRGQGGGLFF
. | . | TRBJ2-5 | TRBV12-3/TRBV12-4 | TGTGCCAGCAGTTTCTTGATGGAGACCCAGTACTTC | CASSFLMETQYF
. | few | TRBJ2-7 | TRBV10-3 | TGTGCCACGGGGGCCCCAGCTCGTGGCTACGAGCAGTACTTC | CATGAPARGYEQYF
. | . | TRBJ2-1 | TRBV12-3/TRBV12-4 | TGTGCCAGCAGTTTGTCCCGAGGGGGGTTCAATGAGCAGTTCTTC | CASSLSRGGFNEQFF
. | few | TRBJ2-7 | TRBV5-5 | TGTGCCAGCAGCTCCTGGGTCTCCTACGAGCAGTACTTC | CASSSWVSYEQYF
TRBD1 | . | TRBJ2-3 | TRBV12-3/TRBV12-4 | TGTGCCAGCAGCATGCAGGGGGTGAAGTGGGATACGCAGTATTTT | CASSMQGVKWDTQYF
. | . | TRBJ2-3 | TRBV9 | TGTGCCAGCAGCGTAGATGGGAGGAGGCCCCAGTATTTT | CASSVDGRRPQYF
. | . | TRBJ2-7 | TRBV10-1 | TGCGCCAGCAGTGGTGGAAGCAGGGCAAGCGAGCAGTACTTC | CASSGGSRASEQYF
. | . | TRBJ2-7 | TRBV20-1 | TGCAGTGCCCGTCAGGGGTTCTCCTACGAGCAGTACTTC | CSARQGFSYEQYF
TRBD1 | few | TRBJ2-1 | TRBV10-3 | TGTGCCATCAGTACTACGACAGGGGAGGCCTACAATGAGCAGTTCTTC | CAISTTTGEAYNEQFF
. | few | TRBJ2-3 | TRBV24-1 | TGTGCCACCAGTGACCCTAAGGGGAGGACAGATACGCAGTATTTT | CATSDPKGRTDTQYF
. | . | TRBJ2-7 | TRBV7-2 | TGTGCCAGCACCTATGGGGGCCACGAGCAGTACTTC | CASTYGGHEQYF
. | few | TRBJ1-2 | TRBV20-1 | TGCAGTGCTAGAGGACAGGCTAACTATGGCTACACCTTC | CSARGQANYGYTF
. | once | TRBJ2-1 | TRBV7-3 | TGTGCCAGCAGCTTAACGTTGGAGTTGAATGAGCAGTTCTTC | CASSLTLELNEQFF
TRBD1 | . | TRBJ2-7 | TRBV29-1 | TGCAGCGTTGGGGGACAGACCCCCTACGAGCAGTACTTC | CSVGGQTPYEQYF
. | few | TRBJ2-5 | TRBV6-2/TRBV6-3 | TGTGCCAGCACCGAGTGGGGACTCCTCCAAGAGACCCAGTACTTC | CASTEWGLLQETQYF
TRBD1 | few | TRBJ2-7 | TRBV5-1 | TGCGCCAGCAGCCGGACAGGGGAGGGGTGGGAGCAGTACTTC | CASSRTGEGWEQYF
. | . | TRBJ2-1 | TRBV4-1 | TGCGCCAGCAGCGTGGGACGCCGATACAATGAGCAGTTCTTC | CASSVGRRYNEQFF
TRBD1 | few | TRBJ2-5 | TRBV20-1 | TGCAGTGCTAAGAGGGGGCGGGAGACCCAGTACTTC | CSAKRGRETQYF
TRBD2 | . | TRBJ2-5 | TRBV5-1 | TGCGCCAGCAGCCCGACTAGCGGGGGGGTCCAAGAGACCCAGTACTTC | CASSPTSGGVQETQYF
TRBD1 | many | TRBJ1-2 | TRBV28 | TGTGCCAGCAGTCCAGACAGGGGGTATGGCTACACCTTC | CASSPDRGYGYTF
TRBD1 | . | TRBJ1-2 | TRBV10-3 | TGTGCCACCTGGACAGGGGGATTGGATGGCTACACCTTC | CATWTGGLDGYTF
TRBD2 | . | TRBJ2-1 | TRBV11-3 | TGTGCCAGCAGCCCATACCTTAGCGGGACTCCCAATGAGCAGTTCTTC | CASSPYLSGTPNEQFF
. | . | TRBJ2-4 | TRBV5-6 | TGTGCCAGCAGCTTGGTCGAGGGGCCAGACATTCAGTACTTC | CASSLVEGPDIQYF
. | . | TRBJ1-2 | TRBV9 | TGTGCCAGCAGCCCCGATGGGGGTCCGGGAGGCTACACCTTC | CASSPDGGPGGYTF